This T cell receptor beta chain originates from a study of CD8 T cells in ankylosing spondylitis. The CDR3 is 12 amino acids in total, end residues counted. The V gene's germline CDR1 is SGDLS and CDR2 YYNGEE. Regarding the study as a whole: According to the report, clones linked to the disease were significantly enriched in matched synovial fluid samples taken from ankylosing spondylitis patients. Ankylosing spondylitis blood appeared to be characterized by a TCR beta motif of several highly homologous variants. Relatively rare in peripheral blood, disease-linked clones were also CD8+.

By quantitative 5'-RACE with molecular barcodes, the TCR beta libraries were made. TCRdb itself ran the 5' RACE reads through MiXCR, one entry per CDR3 protein. The table has a few hundred thousand distinct CDR3 sequences, about 20% seen once; the top ten hold less than 15%. With respect to this clonotype: Its antigen is unknown. The limits of the CDR3 on the DNA are not certain, so only TCRdb's listed CDR3 is given.

Sequencing was carried out using blood, either unsorted or a sorted T cell fraction (not recorded which). The rearrangement uses TRBV9 and TRBJ1-3. This receptor was obtained from a male donor with ankylosing spondylitis or in good health (not recorded which). The CDR3 sequence: CASSVATGTQYF.